The present T cell receptor beta chain was sequenced within a study of STAT5B mutations in CD4+ large granular lymphocyte leukemia. For the study at large: The CDR3 'QG' motif was associated with a particular HLA allele among healthy donors.

TCRdb keeps only in-frame clones here, not all; method: immunoSEQ multiplex PCR. Of tens of thousands of clones listed, 55% to 75% were seen once; the top ten hold about 0.6%. Whole-study findings and limits: Main leukemic clonotypes were patient-specific, but 20% to 25% appeared at low frequency elsewhere. Higher CD4+ than CD8+ T-LGLL clonality might reflect small sample size. Top patient clones used TRBV06 genes more often: 8/27 versus 2/35 in controls.

This clone was seen a few times. Its specificity is not known. The CDR3 extends over 16 amino acids. Deletions cut 0 bases from V and 1 base from J, with 9 bases between. Germline loops: CDR1 WSHSY, CDR2 SAAADI. This clonotype was sampled from a human donor in good health. The material sequenced was CD4+ T cells from blood buffy coats. The chain is built from TRBV10-2 and TRBJ2-2; no firm D call. CDR3 DNA: TGCGCCAGCAGTGAGTCCCCACCCAGGAACACCGGGGAGCTGTTTTTT. This translates into CASSESPPRNTGELFF.